This T cell receptor (beta chain) was identified during a study of cytomegalovirus exposure and HLA in healthy donors (dated by TCRdb to the late 2010s). Notes on the research overall: An earlier analysis of 587 of the donors reported 276 Gb of sequence data and approximately 120 million unique TCR beta sequences obtained from about 170 million T cells. All discovery cohort repertoires had been generated on a single sequencing platform. The genetic ancestry cluster associated with self-reported Caucasian donors included over 65% of the roughly 380 genotyped donors. Besides the first cohort of under 700 subjects, a separate validation cohort made up of about 120 different subjects was used. Among several hundred genotyped donors of the cohort, an average of approximately 220,000 unique TCR beta nucleotide sequences was sequenced per donor, of which about 19% were non-productive. The study aimed to test whether signatures of past pathogen exposure could be identified by cataloging public T cell receptors. Both class I and class II loci were covered by HLA typing, at four-digit resolution. The study combined high-throughput TCR immunosequencing, statistical association of individual TCRs with disease status, and machine learning to predict cytomegalovirus infection status. The T cell repertoires of under 700 subjects were profiled by immunosequencing and related to cytomegalovirus serostatus. In the later analysis, no new phenotypic data were used to find candidate immune exposures; instead, reliance was placed on TCR beta sequences and their occurrence across donors. An early release covering roughly 600 HLA-typed donors comprised about 300 gigabases of sequencing data and around 85 million unique TCR sequences. Typing coverage varied by locus: roughly 620-630 donors for A, B, C, DRB1 and DQB1; more than 500 for DQA1; more than 600 for DPA1; some 470 for DPB1. A later analysis re-analyzed previously published TCR beta repertoires from several hundred donors and added high-resolution HLA genotyping to study TCR occurrence patterns. An earlier analysis of approximately 640 of the donors applied high-throughput TCR beta sequencing to assess whether each TCR beta V gene segment acted as functional or pseudogenic. About five DR-DQ haplotypes were handled as single units for association and clustering, since linkage in the cohort was strong. Donor age, sex, ethnicity and CMV serostatus were compiled alongside the repertoire data. In a later genetic analysis, genome-wide SNP genotypes for about three fifths of the roughly 670 donors were used, and that subset was treated as a discovery cohort. The investigation overall reported the following: Compared with the roughly 710-donor mean, donors in an Asian-associated ancestry cluster had fewer N-insertions in productive TCRs, according to a later genetic analysis. A further reported finding was that TCR beta sequences accurately predicted the HLA-A and HLA-B alleles for most subjects in the first cohort. In vitro tests confirmed that three of the cytomegalovirus-associated TCR beta chains recognize cytomegalovirus antigens. The only immune exposure information available for the cohort was CMV serostatus. The study gave a list of more than 150 TCR beta chains associated with cytomegalovirus. Linkage disequilibrium might explain the correlated functional status among segregating V segments, but an unknown experimental factor could not be ruled out. Sequencing depth was assumed to be roughly uniform across donors in the presence/absence analyses, though that assumption may not hold. Assigning TCR associations to individual alleles was difficult when HLA alleles, especially DR and DQ, strongly co-occurred. Most CMV-associated TCR beta chains appeared to be HLA-restricted in a later analysis, and the HLA associations seemed to be driven largely by CMV exposure. This cohort had only TCR beta chains sequenced, and the lack of alpha or paired-chain data limited which features could be detected. A later analysis found that TCR association rates varied across HLA loci, with DRB1 alleles showing the most associated TCRs and HLA-C alleles the fewest. At a false discovery rate of 0.05, a later analysis linked about 17,000 TCR beta sequences to specific HLA alleles. A cluster of highly shared sequence variants was judged likely to be a technical artifact of the sequencing pipeline. Some IMGT-functional V segments, including TRBV6-2 and TRBV6-3, could not be told apart with the 87-base-pair reads, so those segments were excluded. HLA typing was unavailable for some donors at each locus, so association tests used only the typed subset. A later analysis reported that several top co-occurrence clusters appeared linked to parvovirus B19, influenza, CMV and Epstein-Barr virus. Approximately 16 rarely observed V segments, including chromosome 9 orphons, were excluded from the earlier analysis of some 590 of the donors because counts were too low. V-gene and J-gene trimming of TCR beta chains was associated with a missense DCLRE1C variant in a later genetic analysis, and the association was replicated in an independent cohort. The authors suggested that the approach could potentially be extended to other disease states and immunological phenotypes. Cytomegalovirus status was reported to be diagnosed by the classifier with high specificity and sensitivity in both the original and validation cohorts. In a later analysis, HLA-associated TCR beta chains were found to be more clonally expanded and to have lower generation probabilities than equally common non-associated chains. Most TCR sequences were seen in very few donors, while some public TCRs were found in many individuals. Broadly in line with IMGT annotations, most TCR beta V segments showed up in productive rearrangements about 90% or about 30% of the time in an earlier analysis of under 700 of the donors.

As concerns this clone: This receptor's antigen is unknown. Base qualities were left out, and no much larger clone turns up one base away.

The CDR3 runs 15 amino acids, cysteine and phenylalanine included. Of all the DNA, just the CDR3 is kept, 45 bases in frame from base 1. CDR1 LGHNA and CDR2 YSLEER are derived from the germline V gene. V loses 0 bases of germline sequence and J loses 1 base, and the interval between the two ends is 9 bases. The cohort comprised around 700 healthy bone marrow donors. At the time of sampling, every cohort member was nominally healthy, though immune exposures that went unrecorded were likely present. The donor tested CMV seronegative, placing the donor among the 350 to 400 seronegative members of the cohort. Each donor provided a peripheral blood sample, and peripheral blood mononuclear cells were used for TCR beta sequencing. Genomic DNA was extracted from the blood cell samples with the Qiagen DNeasy Blood Extraction Kit. The library was built by means of the immunoSEQ multiplex PCR assay. A mixture of 60 forward primers for TCR Vbeta segments and 13 reverse primers for TCR Jbeta segments was used in the multiplex PCR. The CDR3 region of rearranged TCR beta genes was amplified from genomic DNA by a multiplex PCR assay. The amplified TCR beta libraries were sequenced on the Illumina HiSeq System as 87-base-pair reads. In the authors' own workflow: A later analysis counted some 74 million unique TCR beta chains across the roughly 700 repertoires, and 9.5 million to 11 million of these chains were shared by at least two donors. A nearest-neighbor algorithm error-corrected the raw reads and collapsed the reads into unique sequences, merging closely related sequences to remove PCR and sequencing errors. V, D and J gene segments were assigned by aligning CDR3 sequences to IMGT reference sequences. For a sequence to be retained, at least a six-nucleotide match to both a V gene segment and a J gene segment was required. Rearrangements were classified as productive when the CDR3 lacked stop codons and remained in frame with V and J, and all other rearrangements were classified as non-productive. Following IMGT convention, CDR3 was defined as the stretch from the second conserved V-encoded cysteine to the conserved J-encoded phenylalanine. Sequences without an unambiguous match to a single V gene segment were excluded from the earlier analysis of 450 to 650 of the donors. An earlier analysis of several hundred of the donors called V segments functional above 56.7% productive rearrangements and segregating when the between-donor standard deviation exceeded 5%. A statistical classification framework was developed to diagnose cytomegalovirus status using the catalog of TCR beta chain sequences. In a later analysis, TCR nucleotide sequences were compared against IMGT/GENE-DB human TR gene sequences so that V and J genes could be assigned. Using the TCRdist pipeline, a later analysis assigned CDR3 sequences along with most-parsimonious VDJ recombination scenarios. In a later analysis, each TCR beta chain was defined by its CDR3 amino acid sequence together with its V-gene family, and reads lacking a unique V-gene family were excluded. To address suspected cross-contamination and a sequencing artifact, a later analysis removed around 600 highly shared, low-generation-probability nucleotide sequences. In a later analysis, a clonal expansion index for each public chain was calculated from normalized within-repertoire ranks of inferred template counts. In a later analysis, generation probabilities were computed with a VDJ recombination model fitted to out-of-frame rearrangements, and the resulting probabilities were checked against IGoR. A later analysis scored TCR-TCR, TCR-HLA and TCR-CMV co-occurrence with hypergeometric tests, applying a repertoire-size bias correction to TCR pairs. A later analysis estimated false discovery rates by permuting HLA or CMV assignments 20 times. In a later analysis, co-occurring TCRs were grouped using DBSCAN, with TCRdist sequence similarity added in when clustering inside HLA-allele-positive subsets. Co-occurrence clustering excluded repertoires with fewer than 30,000 or more than 120,000 public chains, plus five with anomalous nucleotide sharing. The source is immuneACCESS, and TCRdb retained only in-frame sequences with V and J called. Part of the clones is not carried over; for the studies checked, unresolved V genes explain less than half of this, and the remainder is unexplained. The DNA was the basis for D and trimming; V, J and clone size are from that table. The sample profile shows around 140,000 clones; approximately 57% of them were found once. Roughly 1.9% of the sample is taken by the ten largest.

The sequence derives from a male donor in good health and CMV-seronegative. What was sequenced was PBMCs. The chain is made from TRBV4-3 and TRBJ2-5, with the D gene call left open. The DNA is as follows: TGCGCCAGCAGCCAAGAATGGGCCGGCCAAGAGACCCAGTACTTC. Translated, this is CASSQEWAGQETQYF.